The next 17 T cell receptor beta chains were all read from a single sample in a study of blood T cell repertoires in COVID-19. Produced via immunoSEQ multiplex PCR; TCRdb's table is partial and in-frame only. The data show some 240,000 clones, about 81% seen once. The sequencing input was peripheral blood. These receptors all come from a woman in her fifties or sixties with active or convalescent COVID-19.

The genes are TRBV18 and TRBJ1-6, with D maybe TRBD1 (6 bases). Looked up from germline, CDR1 is KGHSH and CDR2 is LQKENI. This CDR3 region has 14 residues. The V end was cut by 6 bases, the J end by 6 bases, with 12 bases between. The CDR3 is CASSVQGPNSPLHF. Written as DNA, the CDR3 is TGTGCCAGCTCCGTACAGGGCCCTAATTCACCCCTCCACTTT.

V gene TRBV30 combines with J gene TRBJ1-1; D uncertain. CDR1 is GTSNPN and CDR2 is SVGIG in the germline V gene (reference sequence). V was trimmed by 0 bases and J by 1 base, leaving 12 bases between them. This CDR3 contains 15 residues. The CDR3 nucleotides are TGTGCCTGGAGTGTAAAGGCGCGCGGGAACACTGAAGCTTTCTTT. Translation gives CAWSVKARGNTEAFF.

The chain links TRBV11-1 to TRBJ2-2, with 8 bases identical to TRBD2. The length of the CDR3 is 16 residues. J lost 2 bases, V lost 3 bases, and 5 bases had no gene match. Germline V CDR1 and CDR2: SGHAT, FQDESV (reference sequence). CDR3 nucleotide sequence: TGTGCCAGCAGCTTTCGCGGGGGGCCTAACACCGGGGAGCTGTTTTTT. This codes for CASSFRGGPNTGELFF.

The chain links TRBV7-3 to TRBJ2-1, with TRBD2 as a possible D gene (6 bases). CDR1 SGHTA and CDR2 FQGTGA come from the germline V gene. V was pared by 2 bases and J by 9 bases, with 20 bases between. The CDR3 is 16 residues long. CDR3 bases: TGTGCCAGCAGCTTATCGGGGGACTCCCTGTGGGGTGAGCAGTTCTTC. It translates to CASSLSGDSLWGEQFF. The full variable domain, its missing parts supplied by reference TRBV7-3 and TRBJ2-1, is GAGVSQTPSNKVTEKGKYVELRCDPISGHTALYWYRQSLGQGPEFLIYFQGTGAADDSGLPNDRFFAVRPEGSVSTLKIQRTERGDSAVYLCASSLSGDSLWGEQFFGPGTRLTVL.

This clone showed up just a few times. This chain uses TRBV19 with TRBJ1-1, with no clear D. The CDR3 has 12 amino acids. Trimming shortened V by 7 bases and J by 4 bases, and 10 bases separated the two germline ends. Germline V lookup: CDR1 LNHDA, CDR2 SQIVND (reference sequence). The CDR3 spells CASKRLGTEAFF. The CDR3 coding sequence is TGTGCCAGTAAGAGGTTGGGCACTGAAGCTTTCTTT.

The V call is TRBV7-6, the J call TRBJ2-7; 8 bases fit TRBD1. Germline V lookup: CDR1 SGHVS, CDR2 FNYEAQ. Trimming took 5 bases from V and 4 from J; bases not matched to a gene: 7. This CDR3 contains 14 residues. CDR3 DNA sequence: TGTGCCAGCAGCCCAGGGGGCAGAGGGTACGAGCAGTACTTC. Its protein is CASSPGGRGYEQYF.

The V and J genes are TRBV4-1 and TRBJ1-5; D not resolved. The V gene's germline CDR1 is MGHRA and CDR2 YSYEKL. V lost 0 bases, J lost 4 bases, and 7 bases lay in between. The CDR3 is 14 residues long. In nucleotides, the CDR3 is TGCGCCAGCAGCCAAGAGGAGGCGAATCAGCCCCAGCATTTT. This encodes CASSQEEANQPQHF.

V usage is TRBV7-6 and J usage is TRBJ2-7; TRBD1 matches 8 bases. Germline V gene lookup returns CDR1 SGHVS and CDR2 FNYEAQ. There are 15 residues in the CDR3. J was trimmed by 1 base and V by 1 base; bases with no gene match: 3. CDR3 residues: CASSLEQGGSYEQYF. DNA for the CDR3: TGTGCCAGCAGCTTAGAACAGGGGGGATCCTACGAGCAGTACTTC. The complete variable domain, with remaining parts taken from reference TRBV7-6 and TRBJ2-7, reads GAGVSQSPRYKVTKRGQDVALRCDPISGHVSLYWYRQALGQGPEFLTYFNYEAQQDKSGLPNDRFSAERPEGSISTLTIQRTEQRDSAMYRCASSLEQGGSYEQYFGPGTRLTVT.

The chain has TRBV7-2 and TRBJ2-3; 7 nucleotides align to TRBD2. Germline V lookup: CDR1 SGHTA, CDR2 FQGNSA. The CDR3 is 19 residues long. With 1 base clipped from V and 2 bases from J, the junction kept 15 bases outside the gene matches. The CDR3 spells CASSLGGFAGVGLTDTQYF. The DNA for the CDR3 is TGTGCCAGCAGCTTAGGAGGTTTTGCGGGGGTGGGTCTCACAGATACGCAGTATTTT. The full variable domain, completed using reference TRBV7-2 and TRBJ2-3, is GAGVSQSPSNKVTEKGKDVELRCDPISGHTALYWYRQSLGQGLEFLIYFQGNSAPDKSGLPSDRFSAERTGGSVSTLTIQRTQQEDSAVYLCASSLGGFAGVGLTDTQYFGPGTRLTVL.

With respect to this clone: Different DNA sequences within this sample yield the same CDR3. This sequence joins TRBV6-5 and TRBJ1-2; D remains unclear. Trimming shortened V by 0 bases and J by 4 bases, and 9 bases separated the two germline ends. Germline CDR1 reads MNHEY; CDR2 reads SVGAGI. The CDR3 is 14 amino acids. The CDR3 spells CASSYSGQIYGYTF. CDR3 nucleotides: TGTGCCAGCAGTTACTCGGGCCAGATCTATGGCTACACCTTC.

The J gene is TRBJ1-2, the V gene TRBV2; 7 bases are a match to TRBD1. CDR1 and CDR2 (germline): SNHLY, FYNNEI. The CDR3 sequence is 14 residues long. After removal of 5 bases from V and 11 bases from J, the junction contained 14 bases not matched to a gene. CDR3 protein: CASSPYLDRSSYTF. The CDR3 DNA reads TGTGCCAGCAGTCCTTACTTGGACAGGTCCTCATACACCTTC.

The genes are TRBV5-4 and TRBJ2-7, with TRBD2 as a possible D gene (5 bases). The CDR3 covers 12 residues. Trimming left V 3 bases short and J 5 bases short, with 9 bases between. CDR1 SGHNT and CDR2 YYREEE come from the germline V gene (reference sequence). CDR3 protein: CASSSEVDEQYF. The CDR3, as DNA: TGTGCCAGCAGCTCGGAGGTCGACGAGCAGTACTTC. Full variable domain (remainder filled in from reference TRBV5-4 and TRBJ2-7): ETGVTQSPTHLIKTRGQQVTLRCSSQSGHNTVSWYQQALGQGPQFIFQYYREEENGRGNFPPRFSGLQFPNYSSELNVNALELDDSALYLCASSSEVDEQYFGPGTRLTVT.

CDR3 sequence (DNA): TGTGCCAGCAGCCAAAGAGCGGGAAACACCATATATTTT. This gives the protein CASSQRAGNTIYF. This chain connects TRBV14 to TRBJ1-3; the D is unclear. Germline assignment: CDR1 SGHDN and CDR2 FVKESK. The CDR3 length is 13 residues. V shed 2 bases and J shed 4 bases, with 6 bases lying between them.

The rearrangement joins TRBV12-3 or TRBV12-4 to TRBJ1-2, with 9 bases lining up with TRBD1. This CDR3 spans 13 amino acids. V lost 6 bases to trimming and J lost 7 bases; unmatched junction nucleotides: 6. CDR3 residues: CASSLQGAGGYTF. The CDR3 region has the DNA TGTGCCAGCAGCCTACAGGGGGCGGGTGGCTACACCTTC.

Only one count was recorded for this clone. The chain recombines TRBV18 with TRBJ2-5; 8 bases fit TRBD1. Germline lookup yields CDR1 KGHSH and CDR2 LQKENI. This CDR3 contains 15 residues. Trimming at V came to 1 base and at J to 1 base, leaving 2 bases not matched to a gene. CDR3 nucleotides: TGTGCCAGCTCACCACGGACAGGGATCCAAGAGACCCAGTACTTC. Translating it yields CASSPRTGIQETQYF. Full variable domain (remainder filled in from reference TRBV18 and TRBJ2-5): NAGVMQNPRHLVRRRGQEARLRCSPMKGHSHVYWYRQLPEEGLKFMVYLQKENIIDESGMPKERFSAEFPKEGPSILRIQQVVRGDSAAYFCASSPRTGIQETQYFGPGTRLLVL.

This CDR3 is CASSYILGSGGVHQETQYF. In DNA, the CDR3 is TGTGCCAGCAGTTATATCCTGGGGTCGGGGGGCGTCCACCAAGAGACCCAGTACTTC. The J gene is TRBJ2-5, the V gene TRBV6-2 or TRBV6-3; D possibly corresponds to TRBD2 (7 bases). This CDR3 is built from 19 residues. Germline assignment: CDR1 MNHEY and CDR2 SVGEGT. Trimming stripped 3 bases from V and 0 bases from J, with 23 bases between.

The chain combines TRBV6-5 with TRBJ2-3; 9 nucleotides line up with TRBD1. CDR1 is MNHEY, CDR2 SVGAGI, per germline. The CDR3 extends over 13 amino acids. V trimming: 7 bases; J trimming: 7 bases; junction bases outside the gene matches: 6. CDR3 bases: TGTGCCAGCATCCGACAGGGGGAGTATACGCAGTATTTT. Amino acid sequence: CASIRQGEYTQYF.